This T cell receptor beta chain was recovered during a study of blood T cell repertoires in COVID-19. Overall study context: COVID-19 samples from acute and convalescent phases originated in the United States, Italy and Spain. PBMCs, B-cell-depleted T cells, or T cells were the source of the cDNA or gDNA that made up the material.

This clone was picked up a small number of times. In the original processing: Amplification of reference gene primers provided the estimated nucleated cell counts. Repertoires were generated with immunoSEQ multiplex PCR, while TCRdb's copy carries only in-frame clones and drops some. V and J calls plus clone size are reproduced from that table; the DNA served to infer D and trimming. The sample carries about 190,000 clones, roughly 88% recorded once. Germline assignment: CDR1 SGHDT and CDR2 YYEEEE. The CDR3 is 17 residues long. V lost 2 bases, J lost 0 bases, and 6 bases stayed unmatched. This sequence originates from a woman in her 40s who had recovered from COVID-19. This chain connects TRBV5-6 to TRBJ1-4; 8 positions match TRBD1. The sequenced sample was peripheral blood. CDR3 protein: CASSFQTGGATNEKLFF. CDR3 in DNA: TGTGCCAGCAGCTTCCAAACAGGGGGAGCAACTAATGAAAAACTGTTTTTT.